This TCR beta chain was documented in a study of radiation and T cells in renal cell carcinoma. This CDR3 has 14 amino acids. The V and J ends lost 7 bases and 0 bases respectively, with 12 bases between them. The germline gives CDR1 SQVTM, CDR2 ANQGSEA. The time point: blood 4 weeks post-SBRT, at nephrectomy. The treatment here: 15 Gy SBRT to primary tumor, nephrectomy 4 weeks later. Blood was sampled at baseline, 2 weeks and 4 weeks after SBRT. The tumor was a clear cell renal cell carcinoma. Study conclusions and caveats: Top tumor clonotypes rose in blood 2 weeks post-radiation, then contracted.

In the case of this clone: The target antigen is unknown.

The data were produced by immunoSEQ multiplex PCR, yet TCRdb's version contains in-frame clones alone and is incomplete. This table holds 150,000 or so clones, approximately 90% found once. This chain uses TRBV29-1 with TRBJ2-2; a possible D gene is TRBD1 (6 bases). This sequence was found in a woman between 50 and 59 years old with renal cell carcinoma. The sequencing here drew on blood, taken from a patient whose treatment included radiotherapy and nephrectomy. CDR3 sequence: CSARTAANTGELFF. The CDR3 bases are TGCAGCGCAAGGACAGCCGCGAACACCGGGGAGCTGTTTTTT.